Reported below is one TCR beta chain. The specificity of this receptor is unknown. The record has no base qualities; no much larger clone is one base away. The method was 5' RACE. Sequencing used an Illumina HiSeq 2500. A second PCR of about 6 to 12 cycles was run with a J-beta primer mix and a sample-barcoded 5' primer. Each TCR beta cDNA molecule received a unique molecular identifier from a template-switch 5' adaptor carrying 12 random nucleotides. Each sample yielded at least 3 million CDR3-containing paired-end reads. First-strand cDNA was synthesized from all RNA with the Mint cDNA synthesis kit, primed by a TRBC-specific oligonucleotide. After uracil-DNA glycosylase treatment, a first 18-cycle PCR used universal primers M1SS and BC2_uni_R on all cDNA. On the study's bioinformatics: For normalization, 1 million high-quality reads were randomly selected from each sample, with every read carrying a distinct molecular identifier. Reads sharing molecular identifiers were discarded rather than binned into consensus sequences. MiTCR, with a Q25 quality threshold and the strictest error-elimination algorithm, was used for CDR3 identification, clonotype clustering and error correction. A nonparametric unseen species model using Euler transformation provided a lower-bound estimate of total TCR beta diversity. Using fastp at Q25 and MiXCR, TCRdb reprocessed the public reads and kept productive beta chains. Rows with one shared CDR3 protein collapse into an entry with the most common genes and DNA. The V and J calls were determined by TCRdb, not by the authors. The sample yields roughly 800,000 distinct CDR3 sequences; roughly 26% were counted once. The ten top clones hold approximately 2.9% of the sample.

The data originate from a study of blood T cells in healthy people across ages (dated by TCRdb to 2013 to 2016). Background for the entire study: In model experiments, roughly one uniquely barcoded TCR beta cDNA molecule per two T cells was captured by template switching. The donors were split into four age groups: young (average 16 years), middle-aged (roughly 39), aged (approximately 59) and long-lived (approximately 89). The study measured age-related changes in TCR beta repertoire diversity using deep sequencing normalized with unique cDNA molecular identifiers. For two donors (one aged 18 to 30 and one aged 80 or older), the study analyzed two additional independent replicas of 1 million unique cDNA reads from the same blood draw.

Germline trimming amounts to 0 bases on V and 4 bases on J, with 7 as the count of junction bases outside the gene matches. The CDR3 runs 16 amino acids, cysteine and phenylalanine included. The kept DNA is CDR3 alone, 48 bases in frame from the first base. Based on the germline V gene, the CDR1 and CDR2 sequences are SGHRS and YFSETQ. The donors were some 36 Caucasian individuals from Russia, aged roughly 6 to 90 years, who were systemically healthy. Each donor gave about 9.8 milliliters of peripheral blood, drawn into EDTA-treated Vacutainer tubes. Ficoll-Paque density-gradient centrifugation was used to isolate PBMCs, with at least 6 million obtained per sample. Total RNA was extracted from PBMCs with Trizol reagent, with at least 5.5 micrograms obtained per sample. For every donor, an aliquot of PBMCs went through flow cytometry to measure the percentages of naive CD45RAhigh/CD27high T cells.

Study-level results and caveats: Bulk unsorted PBMC profiling prevented conclusive comparison of naive and antigen-experienced compartments. Observed TCR beta diversity per million T cells fell roughly linearly with age, and a significant reduction was already apparent by age around 40. Estimates of total diversity from one million sequenced T cells were regarded as lower bounds and underestimates. The CMV infection status of donors was not known, potentially confounding age-related changes in expanded clonotypes. Compared with the aged group, the long-lived group had more naive CD4+ T cells, fewer expanded clones and increased TCR diversity, suggesting age selection. Observed TCR beta diversity correlated strongly with the percentage of naive T cells measured by flow cytometry.

This same sample was also taken into another study, of T cells of mothers and their children. Per that second paper: Donors were nine systemically healthy Caucasian individuals: three mothers and their six children. cDNA synthesis used all of the extracted RNA, with about 1.5 ug of RNA in each 15 ul reaction. In the second PCR, sample barcodes and 2-4 random nucleotides were introduced via the M1S primer. More than 8 million TCR beta CDR3 reads were obtained from each mother, and millions of reads were obtained from each child. Thymic selection shapes the output of TCR recombination in a similar way in related and unrelated pairs, and inherited differences have a minor effect. Normalized repertoire overlap in related mother-child pairs was always slightly higher than in unrelated mother-child pairs, but the difference was never significant. No persistent microchimeric T cell clones were found, with a detection sensitivity of approximately 100 clones per million clonotypes. In the study, deep NGS was used to compare the TCR beta repertoires of mothers and children, and features distinguishing related mother-child pairs from unrelated individuals were sought. Mothers averaged about 40 +/- 4 years of age and children averaged around 10 +/- 4 years. After adapter ligation with NEBNext reagents, the libraries were sequenced on Illumina HiSeq 2000 with 100+100 nt paired-end reads. To prevent cross-contamination, the mother and child libraries were prepared a month apart and were sequenced in separate runs. For each donor, somewhere between roughly 450,000 and 2,200,000 distinct TCR beta clonotypes were identified. Naive TCR beta clonotypes were estimated from low-frequency clonotypes matched to each donor's FACS-determined naive share, without sorting.

The rearrangement joined TRBV5-1 to TRBJ2-1; TRBD1 aligns with 7 central bases. This receptor was obtained from a boy aged 10-17 years in good health. Sequenced sample: blood. The CDR3 region has the sequence CASSLVGGQRYNEQFF. The nucleotides read TGCGCCAGCAGCTTGGTAGGGGGCCAACGTTACAATGAGCAGTTCTTC. Outside the CDR3, residues come from the reference TRBV5-1 and TRBJ2-1 proteins, so the full variable domain is: KAGVTQTPRYLIKTRGQQVTLSCSPISGHRSVSWYQQTPGQGLQFLFEYFSETQRNKGNFPGRFSGRQFSNSRSEMNVSTLELGDSALYLCASSLVGGQRYNEQFFGPGTRLTVL.